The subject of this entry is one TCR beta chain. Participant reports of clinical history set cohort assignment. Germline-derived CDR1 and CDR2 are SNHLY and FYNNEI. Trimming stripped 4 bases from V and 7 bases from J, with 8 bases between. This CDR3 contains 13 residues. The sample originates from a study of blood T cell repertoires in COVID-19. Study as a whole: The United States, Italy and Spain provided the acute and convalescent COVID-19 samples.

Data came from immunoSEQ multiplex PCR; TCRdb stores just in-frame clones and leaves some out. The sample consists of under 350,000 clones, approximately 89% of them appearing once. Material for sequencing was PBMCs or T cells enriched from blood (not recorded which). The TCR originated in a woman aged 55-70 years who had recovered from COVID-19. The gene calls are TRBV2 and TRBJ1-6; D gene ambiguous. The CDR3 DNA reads TGTGCCAGCAGTGTTAACTGGAATTCACCCCTCCACTTT. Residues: CASSVNWNSPLHF.